Listed below are T cell receptor beta chains from one sample, sequenced in a study of response to subunit inactivated influenza vaccine. TCRdb reprocessed the RT-PCR reads via MiXCR and lists one record per CDR3 protein. The top ten hold 10% of the sample, which has hundreds of thousands of distinct CDR3 sequences, roughly a fifth seen once. The starting material was PBMCs from blood, obtained roughly 20 months after vaccination. The receptors here all came from a man in his fifties or sixties who received an inactivated influenza vaccine. The CDR3 runs from the conserved cysteine through the conserved F or W. D genes are given only for firm matches. Rows may omit the clone size; those that give it use once, few, many or a size class.

D gene	J gene	clone size	V gene	CDR3 DNA	CDR3 protein
NA	TRBJ1-2	NA	TRBV7-3	TGTGCCAGCAGCTTAGGGGACCGCTATGGCTACACCTTC	CASSLGDRYGYTF
NA	TRBJ2-7	few	TRBV12-3/TRBV12-4	TGTGCCAGCAGTTTAGGTCAGGGGAACTACGAGCAGTACTTC	CASSLGQGNYEQYF
NA	TRBJ1-5	NA	TRBV12-3/TRBV12-4	TGTGCCAGCAGTCCAGCGTCCTTTTGGCCCCAGCATTTT	CASSPASFWPQHF
NA	TRBJ2-3	NA	TRBV29-1	TGCAGCGTTGAACTAGCGAACACAGATACGCAGTATTTT	CSVELANTDTQYF
NA	TRBJ2-1	few	TRBV11-2	TGTGCCAGCAGCTACCAATACAATGAGCAGTTCTTC	CASSYQYNEQFF
TRBD1	TRBJ2-3	NA	TRBV5-5	TGTGCCAGCAGCGTAGGGACAGACCGCACAGATACGCAGTATTTT	CASSVGTDRTDTQYF
NA	TRBJ1-2	NA	TRBV27	TGTGCCAGCAGTTCCCGACAGATACAGATCTTC	CASSSRQIQIF
NA	TRBJ1-6	NA	TRBV12-3/TRBV12-4	TGTGCCAGCAGTTTAAGTTCGGGATCTTATTCACCCCTCCACTTT	CASSLSSGSYSPLHF
NA	TRBJ1-4	few	TRBV29-1	TGCAGCGTTGGAGGAGGGGCGACGGGGGAAAAACTGTTTTTT	CSVGGGATGEKLFF
TRBD1	TRBJ1-6	many	TRBV20-1	TGCAGTGCTACCCCGGGACAGGGGGCAAATTCACCCCTCCACTTT	CSATPGQGANSPLHF
TRBD2	TRBJ2-1	NA	TRBV10-3	TGTGCCATCACGGGAGGCTCCTACAATGAGCAGTTCTTC	CAITGGSYNEQFF
NA	TRBJ1-2	few	TRBV12-3/TRBV12-4	TGTGCCAGCAGTCTAAGGGAACGGGGTGGGAATGGCTACACCTTC	CASSLRERGGNGYTF